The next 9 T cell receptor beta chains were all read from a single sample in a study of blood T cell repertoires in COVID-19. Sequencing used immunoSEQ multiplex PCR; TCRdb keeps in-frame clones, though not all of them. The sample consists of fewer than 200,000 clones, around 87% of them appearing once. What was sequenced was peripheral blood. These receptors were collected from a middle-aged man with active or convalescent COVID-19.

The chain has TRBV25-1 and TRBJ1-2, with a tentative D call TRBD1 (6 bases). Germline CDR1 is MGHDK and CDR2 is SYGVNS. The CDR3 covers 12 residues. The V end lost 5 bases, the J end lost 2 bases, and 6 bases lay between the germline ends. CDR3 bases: TGTGCCAGCAGTCAGGGGAACTATGGCTACACCTTC. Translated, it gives CASSQGNYGYTF.

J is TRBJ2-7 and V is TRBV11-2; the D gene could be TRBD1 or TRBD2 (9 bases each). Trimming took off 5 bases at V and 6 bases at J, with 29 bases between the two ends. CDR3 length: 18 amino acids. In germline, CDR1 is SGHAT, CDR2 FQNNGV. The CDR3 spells CASSTLGTGSGLAFEQYF. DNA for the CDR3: TGTGCCAGCAGCACGTTAGGGACAGGGTCGGGACTAGCTTTCGAGCAGTACTTC.

CDR3 protein: CASSITGGGGTEAFF. DNA of the CDR3: TGCGCCAGCAGCATAACAGGGGGCGGGGGCACTGAAGCTTTCTTT. The chain is built from TRBV5-1 and TRBJ1-1, with TRBD1 matching over 9 bases. The germline gives CDR1 SGHRS, CDR2 YFSETQ. CDR3 length equals 15 residues. With V trimmed by 4 bases and J by 4 bases, 8 bases remained unmatched.

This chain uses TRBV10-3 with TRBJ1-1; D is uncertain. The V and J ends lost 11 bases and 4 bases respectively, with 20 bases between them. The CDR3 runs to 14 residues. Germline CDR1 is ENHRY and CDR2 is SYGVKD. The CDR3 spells CASHDKAAATEAFF. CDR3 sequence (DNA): TGTGCCTCCCACGACAAAGCGGCGGCCACTGAAGCTTTCTTT.

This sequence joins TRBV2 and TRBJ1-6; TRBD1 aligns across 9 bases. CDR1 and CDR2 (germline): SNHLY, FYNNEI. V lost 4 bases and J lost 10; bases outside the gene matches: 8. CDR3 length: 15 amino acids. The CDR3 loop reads CASSALRDRVSPLHF. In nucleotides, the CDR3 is TGTGCCAGCAGTGCGCTCCGGGACAGGGTCTCACCCCTCCACTTT.

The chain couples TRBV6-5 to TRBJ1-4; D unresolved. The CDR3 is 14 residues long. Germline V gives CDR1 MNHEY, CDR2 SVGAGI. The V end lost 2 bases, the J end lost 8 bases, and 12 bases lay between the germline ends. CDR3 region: CASSYVAVPEKLFF. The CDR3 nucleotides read TGTGCCAGCAGTTACGTGGCCGTTCCGGAAAAACTGTTTTTT.

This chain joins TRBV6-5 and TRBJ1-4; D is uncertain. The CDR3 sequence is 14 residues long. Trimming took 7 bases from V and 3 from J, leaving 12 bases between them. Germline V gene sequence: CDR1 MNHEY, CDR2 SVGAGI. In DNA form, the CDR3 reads TGTGCCAGCAAGTTAGCCATATCTAATGAAAAACTGTTTTTT. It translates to CASKLAISNEKLFF.

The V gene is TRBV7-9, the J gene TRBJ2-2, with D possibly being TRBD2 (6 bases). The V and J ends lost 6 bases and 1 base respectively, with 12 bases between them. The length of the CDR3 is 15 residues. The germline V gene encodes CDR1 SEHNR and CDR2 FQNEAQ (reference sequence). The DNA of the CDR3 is TGTGCCAGCAGTCCCGGGACTTTGAACACCGGGGAGCTGTTTTTT. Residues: CASSPGTLNTGELFF.

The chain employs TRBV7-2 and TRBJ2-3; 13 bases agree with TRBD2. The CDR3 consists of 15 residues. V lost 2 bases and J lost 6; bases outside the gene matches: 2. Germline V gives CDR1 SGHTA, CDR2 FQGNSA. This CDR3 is CASSLRLAGGDTQYF. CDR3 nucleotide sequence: TGTGCCAGCAGCTTAAGACTAGCGGGGGGTGATACGCAGTATTTT. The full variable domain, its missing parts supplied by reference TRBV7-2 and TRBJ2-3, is GAGVSQSPSNKVTEKGKDVELRCDPISGHTALYWYRQSLGQGLEFLIYFQGNSAPDKSGLPSDRFSAERTGGSVSTLTIQRTQQEDSAVYLCASSLRLAGGDTQYFGPGTRLTVL.